One sample yielded the 2 T cell receptor beta chains listed below, sequenced in a study of blood T cell repertoires in COVID-19. Only in-frame clones appear in the TCRdb table, and some are missing; sequencing was by immunoSEQ multiplex PCR. This sample has tens of thousands of clones, with roughly 84% found just once. Material: peripheral blood. These receptors originate from a man aged 70-80 years with acute or convalescent COVID-19.

The chain recombines TRBV5-1 with TRBJ1-1; 8 bases match TRBD1. Looked up from germline, CDR1 is SGHRS and CDR2 is YFSETQ. The CDR3 extends over 14 amino acids. V shed 2 bases, J shed 5 bases, and the junction held 5 bases outside the gene matches. This CDR3 reads CASSFTGGSTEAFF. CDR3 coding DNA: TGCGCCAGCAGCTTTACAGGGGGATCGACTGAAGCTTTCTTT.

The rearrangement uses TRBV6-2 or TRBV6-3 and TRBJ2-1; TRBD1 is a possible D gene (5 bases). This CDR3 has 14 amino acids. V was pared by 5 bases and J by 3 bases, with 11 bases between. Germline V gives CDR1 MNHEY, CDR2 SVGEGT. The CDR3 nucleotides are TGTGCCAGCAGTGCCTCGACAGTCTACAATGAGCAGTTCTTC. Encoded protein: CASSASTVYNEQFF.